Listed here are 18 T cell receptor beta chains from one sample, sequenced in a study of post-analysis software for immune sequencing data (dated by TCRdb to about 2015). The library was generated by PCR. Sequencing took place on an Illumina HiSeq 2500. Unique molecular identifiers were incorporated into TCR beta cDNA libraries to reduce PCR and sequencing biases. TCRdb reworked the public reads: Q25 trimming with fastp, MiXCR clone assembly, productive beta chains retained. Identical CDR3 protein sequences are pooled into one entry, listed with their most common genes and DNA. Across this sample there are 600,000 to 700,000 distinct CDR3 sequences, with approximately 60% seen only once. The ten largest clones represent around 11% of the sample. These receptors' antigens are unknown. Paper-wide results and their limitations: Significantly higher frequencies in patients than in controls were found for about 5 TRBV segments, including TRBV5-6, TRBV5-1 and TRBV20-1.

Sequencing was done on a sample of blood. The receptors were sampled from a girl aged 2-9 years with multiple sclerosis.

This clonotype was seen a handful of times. The chain's CDR3 is CASSPFLVPDTQYF. The DNA for the CDR3 is TGTGCCAGCAGCCCCTTTTTGGTTCCGGATACGCAGTATTTT. This chain connects TRBV11-2 to TRBJ2-3; D call uncertain. The CDR3 totals 14 residues. The germline V gene has CDR1 SGHAT and CDR2 FQNNGV. Trimming left V 5 bases short and J 6 bases short, with 15 bases between.

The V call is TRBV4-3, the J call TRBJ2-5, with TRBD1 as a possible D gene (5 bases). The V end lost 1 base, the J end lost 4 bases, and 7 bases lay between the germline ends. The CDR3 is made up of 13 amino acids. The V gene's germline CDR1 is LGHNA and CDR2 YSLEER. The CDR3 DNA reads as TGCGCCAGCAGCCAAGGGGGCCCAGAGACCCAGTACTTC. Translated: CASSQGGPETQYF.

CDR3 protein: CASSLSQAYGYTF. The CDR3 DNA sequence: TGTGCCAGCAGTTTATCCCAGGCTTATGGCTACACCTTC. V gene TRBV27 combines with J gene TRBJ1-2; no firm D call. The CDR3 spans 13 residues. Per germline, CDR1 MNHEY and CDR2 SMNVEV (reference sequence). Trimming stripped 0 bases from V and 5 bases from J, with 7 bases between.

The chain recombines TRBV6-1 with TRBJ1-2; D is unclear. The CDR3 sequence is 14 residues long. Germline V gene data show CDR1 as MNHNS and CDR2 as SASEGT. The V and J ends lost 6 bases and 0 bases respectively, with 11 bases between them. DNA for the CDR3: TGTGCCAGCAGAGAGAGCCAGACTAACTATGGCTACACCTTC. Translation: CASRESQTNYGYTF.

The CDR3 protein is CASSFPPWGSSTDTQYF. CDR3 sequence (DNA): TGTGCCAGCAGCTTTCCCCCCTGGGGGTCTAGCACAGATACGCAGTATTTT. The chain couples TRBV7-2 to TRBJ2-3, with D perhaps TRBD1 or TRBD2 (5 bases each). In germline, CDR1 is SGHTA, CDR2 FQGNSA. There are 17 residues in the CDR3. The V end lost 3 bases, the J end lost 0 bases, and 16 bases lay between the germline ends.

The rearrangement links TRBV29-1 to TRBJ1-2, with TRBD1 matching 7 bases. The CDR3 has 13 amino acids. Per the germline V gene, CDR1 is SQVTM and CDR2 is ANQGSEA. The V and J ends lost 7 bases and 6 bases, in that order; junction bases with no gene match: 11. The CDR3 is CSARRAGGDGYTF. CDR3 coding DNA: TGCAGCGCACGCAGAGCAGGGGGAGATGGCTACACCTTC.

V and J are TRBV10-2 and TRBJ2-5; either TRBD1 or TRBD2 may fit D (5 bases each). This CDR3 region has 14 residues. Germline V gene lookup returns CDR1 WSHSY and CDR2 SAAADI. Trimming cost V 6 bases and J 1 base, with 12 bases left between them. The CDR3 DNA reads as TGCGCCAGCAGAGGGACCGCAGGCCAAGAGACCCAGTACTTC. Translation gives CASRGTAGQETQYF.

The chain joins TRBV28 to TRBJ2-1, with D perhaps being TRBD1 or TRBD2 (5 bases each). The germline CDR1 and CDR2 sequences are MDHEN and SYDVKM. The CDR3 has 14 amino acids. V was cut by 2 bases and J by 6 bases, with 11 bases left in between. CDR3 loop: CASSLQGERNEQFF. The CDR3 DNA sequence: TGTGCCAGCAGTTTACAGGGAGAGCGCAATGAGCAGTTCTTC.

DNA for the CDR3: TGCAGCGTTGCTGTTACAGAAGCGTACAATGAGCAGTTCTTC. It yields the protein CSVAVTEAYNEQFF. This chain links TRBV29-1 with TRBJ2-1, with D uncertain. CDR3 size: 14 residues. Germline values: CDR1 SQVTM, CDR2 ANQGSEA. V lost 4 bases, J lost 4 bases, and 14 bases lay in between.

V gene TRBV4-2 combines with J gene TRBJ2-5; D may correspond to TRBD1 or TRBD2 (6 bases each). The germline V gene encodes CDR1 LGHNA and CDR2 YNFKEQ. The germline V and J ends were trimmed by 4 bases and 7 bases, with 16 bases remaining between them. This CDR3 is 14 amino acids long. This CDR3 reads CASSLNGGGGTQYF. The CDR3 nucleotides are TGTGCCAGCAGCCTCAACGGGGGCGGAGGGACCCAGTACTTC.

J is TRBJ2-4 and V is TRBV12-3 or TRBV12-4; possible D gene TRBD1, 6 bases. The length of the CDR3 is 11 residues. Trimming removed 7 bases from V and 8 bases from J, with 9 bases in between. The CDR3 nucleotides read TGTGCCAGCACCCAGGGGTACATTCAGTACTTC. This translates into CASTQGYIQYF.

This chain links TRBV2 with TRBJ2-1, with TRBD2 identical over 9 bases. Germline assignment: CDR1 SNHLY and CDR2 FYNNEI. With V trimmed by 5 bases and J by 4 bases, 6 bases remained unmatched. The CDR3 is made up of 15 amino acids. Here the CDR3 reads CASSRSGSLYNEQFF. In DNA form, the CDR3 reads TGTGCCAGCAGTCGTAGCGGGAGTCTTTACAATGAGCAGTTCTTC. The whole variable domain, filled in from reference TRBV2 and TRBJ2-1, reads EPEVTQTPSHQVTQMGQEVILRCVPISNHLYFYWYRQILGQKVEFLVSFYNNEISEKSEIFDDQFSVERPDGSNFTLKIRSTKLEDSAMYFCASSRSGSLYNEQFFGPGTRLTVL.

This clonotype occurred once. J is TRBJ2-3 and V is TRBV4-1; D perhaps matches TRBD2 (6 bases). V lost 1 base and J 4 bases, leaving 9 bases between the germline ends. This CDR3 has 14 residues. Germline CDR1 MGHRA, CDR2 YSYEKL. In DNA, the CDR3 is TGCGCCAGCAGCCAAGCGGGAGTCGCAGATACGCAGTATTTT. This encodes CASSQAGVADTQYF.

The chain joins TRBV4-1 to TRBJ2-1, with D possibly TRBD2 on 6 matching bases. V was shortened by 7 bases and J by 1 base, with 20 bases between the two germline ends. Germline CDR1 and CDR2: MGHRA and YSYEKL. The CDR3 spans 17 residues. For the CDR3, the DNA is TGCGCCAGCACCGCAGTGGCGGCGGGAATGTCCTACAATGAGCAGTTCTTC. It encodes CASTAVAAGMSYNEQFF.

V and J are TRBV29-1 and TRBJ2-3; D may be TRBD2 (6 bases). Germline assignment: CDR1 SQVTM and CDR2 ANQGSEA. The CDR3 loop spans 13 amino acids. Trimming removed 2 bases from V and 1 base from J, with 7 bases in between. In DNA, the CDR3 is TGCAGCGTTGAATCGGGGGGCACAGATACGCAGTATTTT. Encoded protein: CSVESGGTDTQYF.

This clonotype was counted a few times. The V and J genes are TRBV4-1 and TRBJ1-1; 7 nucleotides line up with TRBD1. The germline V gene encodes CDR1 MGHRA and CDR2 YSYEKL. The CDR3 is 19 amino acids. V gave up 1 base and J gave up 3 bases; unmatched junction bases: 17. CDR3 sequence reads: CASSQVIGRGKRLDTEAFF. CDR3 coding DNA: TGCGCCAGCAGCCAAGTGATCGGCAGGGGGAAAAGGTTGGACACTGAAGCTTTCTTT.

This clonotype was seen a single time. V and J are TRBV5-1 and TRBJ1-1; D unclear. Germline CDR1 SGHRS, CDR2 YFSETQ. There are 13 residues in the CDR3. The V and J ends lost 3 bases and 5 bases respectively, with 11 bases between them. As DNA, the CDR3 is TGCGCCAGCAGCTCTGGGTGGAGTACTGAAGCTTTCTTT. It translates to CASSSGWSTEAFF.

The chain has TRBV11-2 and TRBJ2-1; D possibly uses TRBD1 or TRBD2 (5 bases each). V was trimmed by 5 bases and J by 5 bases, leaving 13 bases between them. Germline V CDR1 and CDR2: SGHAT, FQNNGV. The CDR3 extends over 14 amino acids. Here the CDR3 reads CASSRSTGHNEQFF. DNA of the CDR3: TGTGCCAGCAGCCGGAGTACGGGGCACAATGAGCAGTTCTTC.